These 12 T cell receptor beta chains were sequenced from one sample in a study of T cell responses to AZD1222 COVID-19 vaccine. TCRdb's copy holds only in-frame clones and misses some; the assay was immunoSEQ multiplex PCR. The table has 150,000 or so clones, just over 90% seen once. The sequencing here drew on peripheral blood, taken on day 0 of MenACWY control vaccination. These receptor sequences come from an adult in good health.

This chain uses TRBV29-1 with TRBJ1-2; tentatively, D is TRBD1 (6 bases). CDR1 SQVTM and CDR2 ANQGSEA come from the germline V gene. Trimming removed 6 bases from V and 4 bases from J, with 12 bases in between. There are 12 residues in the CDR3. CDR3 in DNA: TGCAGCGTCGTCGGGGGGCCCTATGGCTACACCTTC. It translates to CSVVGGPYGYTF.

The V call is TRBV5-6, the J call TRBJ1-2; D may be TRBD1 (6 bases). The CDR3 is 15 amino acids. V lost 0 bases and J lost 7, with 16 bases in between. The germline CDR1 and CDR2 sequences are SGHDT and YYEEEE. As DNA, the CDR3 is TGTGCCAGCAGCTTGGTAGTCCAGGGGCGAGGTGGCTACACCTTC. Translating it yields CASSLVVQGRGGYTF.

This chain uses TRBV2 with TRBJ2-7; the D call may be TRBD1 or TRBD2 (5 bases each). V was clipped by 6 bases and J by 3 bases, with 15 bases between them. CDR3 length equals 14 residues. Germline CDR1 reads SNHLY; CDR2 reads FYNNEI. The CDR3 region is CASRTGTASYEQYF. The CDR3 DNA follows: TGTGCCAGCAGAACCGGGACGGCAAGCTACGAGCAGTACTTC.

The rearrangement links TRBV6-2 or TRBV6-3 to TRBJ1-2; 7 bases map to TRBD1. J lost 8 bases, V lost 8 bases, and 11 bases had no gene match. The CDR3 sequence is 13 residues long. Germline-derived CDR1 and CDR2 are MNHEY and SVGEGT. This CDR3 reads CASRPDRVLGYTF. The CDR3, as DNA: TGTGCCAGCCGCCCCGACAGGGTGCTAGGCTACACCTTC.

The V call is TRBV5-5, the J call TRBJ1-2; D may be TRBD1 (5 bases). The germline V gene has CDR1 SGHKS and CDR2 YYEKEE (reference sequence). The CDR3 is 14 amino acids. V lost 0 bases and J lost 3, with 9 bases in between. The CDR3 loop reads CASSLADSYYGYTF. The CDR3 DNA follows: TGTGCCAGCAGCTTGGCCGACAGCTACTATGGCTACACCTTC.

The CDR3 loop is CASSLAGHHSGNTIYF. The DNA for the CDR3 is TGTGCCAGCAGCTTAGCGGGACACCACTCTGGAAACACCATATATTTT. The chain links TRBV7-2 to TRBJ1-3; tentatively, D is TRBD1 (6 bases). Per the germline V gene, CDR1 is SGHTA and CDR2 is FQGNSA. The CDR3 has 16 amino acids. Trimming removed 0 bases from V and 0 bases from J, with 9 bases in between.

The rearrangement links TRBV6-6 to TRBJ1-6; D unclear. The V gene lost 11 bases and the J gene lost 4 bases, with 18 bases spanning the gap. Looked up from germline, CDR1 is MNHNY and CDR2 is SVGAGI (reference sequence). This CDR3 has 15 residues. The CDR3 loop is CACCPLGGYNSPLHF. The CDR3 nucleotides are TGTGCCTGCTGCCCACTGGGCGGTTATAATTCACCCCTCCACTTT.

The rearrangement joins TRBV5-8 to TRBJ1-6, with 9 bases matching TRBD1. The V gene's germline CDR1 is SGHTS and CDR2 YDEGEE. Trimming at V came to 5 bases and at J to 9 bases, leaving 9 bases not matched to a gene. The CDR3 contains 15 residues. The CDR3 protein is CASRWQPQGASPLHF. CDR3 DNA sequence: TGTGCCAGCAGGTGGCAACCACAGGGGGCTTCACCCCTCCACTTT.

This chain uses TRBV4-1 with TRBJ1-1; maybe TRBD1 (5 bases). Trimming took off 5 bases at V and 2 bases at J, with 18 bases between the two ends. The CDR3 is 16 amino acids. Per the germline V gene, CDR1 is MGHRA and CDR2 is YSYEKL. Here the CDR3 DNA reads TGCGCCAGCAGCTGGCGCGGGCAGGGAGGAAACACTGAAGCTTTCTTT. It translates to CASSWRGQGGNTEAFF.

The CDR3 reads CATSDPGLAVSYNEQFF. The DNA of the CDR3 is TGTGCCACCAGTGACCCGGGACTAGCGGTCTCCTACAATGAGCAGTTCTTC. The V call is TRBV24-1, the J call TRBJ2-1, with 11 bases fitting TRBD2. Germline values: CDR1 KGHDR, CDR2 SFDVKD. The CDR3 runs to 17 residues. The ends lost 4 bases at V and 0 bases at J; junction bases unmatched: 4.

This sequence joins TRBV5-6 and TRBJ1-2; TRBD1 is a possible D gene (5 bases). The germline V gene has CDR1 SGHDT and CDR2 YYEEEE. The V gene lost 1 base and the J gene lost 7 bases, with 5 bases spanning the gap. The CDR3 is made up of 11 amino acids. The CDR3 is CASSLRGGYTF. The CDR3 bases are TGTGCCAGCAGCTTGAGGGGTGGCTACACCTTC.

The chain is built from TRBV4-1 and TRBJ2-1; maybe TRBD2 (6 bases). The V gene lost 4 bases and the J gene lost 10 bases, with 14 bases spanning the gap. The CDR3 is 13 amino acids. CDR1 and CDR2 (germline): MGHRA, YSYEKL. CDR3 nucleotide sequence: TGCGCCAGCAGCCTATTATCTCGGGAGGAGCAGTTCTTC. It codes for CASSLLSREEQFF.